Detailed here is one TCR beta chain. Using immunoSEQ multiplex PCR, the repertoire was profiled, and TCRdb retains in-frame clones only, with some absent. The profile covers 44,000 or so clones, with roughly 96% appearing a single time and 6% to 8% taken by the ten largest. This CDR3 has 12 amino acids. V dropped 6 bases and J dropped 3 bases, with 9 bases sitting between them. The germline CDR1 and CDR2 sequences are SQVTM and ANQGSEA. The sample comes from a study of T cells in tuberculosis. Study information: Sequenced TCRs come from CD1B-GMM tetramer-binding T cells.

Source material: PBMCs. The V gene is TRBV29-1, the J gene TRBJ1-5, with TRBD1 as a possible D gene (5 bases). The sequence came from a donor between 10 and 29 years old with latent tuberculosis or without tuberculosis infection. CDR3 sequence reads: CSVGLLNQPQHF. Written as DNA, the CDR3 is TGCAGCGTGGGACTCCTCAATCAGCCCCAGCATTTT.